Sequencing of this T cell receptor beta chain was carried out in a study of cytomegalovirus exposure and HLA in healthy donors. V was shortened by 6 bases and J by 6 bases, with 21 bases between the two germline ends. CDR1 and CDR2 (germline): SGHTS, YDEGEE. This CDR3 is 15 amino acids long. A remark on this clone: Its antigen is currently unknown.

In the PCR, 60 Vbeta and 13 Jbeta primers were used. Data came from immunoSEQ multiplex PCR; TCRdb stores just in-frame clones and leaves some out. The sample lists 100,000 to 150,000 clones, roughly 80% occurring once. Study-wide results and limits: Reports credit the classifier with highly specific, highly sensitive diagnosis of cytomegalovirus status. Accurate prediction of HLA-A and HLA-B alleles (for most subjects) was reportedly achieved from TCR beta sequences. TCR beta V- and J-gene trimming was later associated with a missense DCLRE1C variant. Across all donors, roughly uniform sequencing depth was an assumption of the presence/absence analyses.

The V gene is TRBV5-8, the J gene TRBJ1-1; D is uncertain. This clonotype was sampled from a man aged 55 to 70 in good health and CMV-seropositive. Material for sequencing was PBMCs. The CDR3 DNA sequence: TGTGCCAGCACCCACGGAGGTGTAGGGTGGTCTGAAGCTTTCTTT. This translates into CASTHGGVGWSEAFF.